A single sample gave rise to the 27 T cell receptor beta chains below, sequenced in a study of CD8 T cells in Susac syndrome. With random hexamers, 0.5 to 1 ug RNA was reverse transcribed. TCRdb re-called the immunoSEQ multiplex PCR reads with MiXCR, one entry per CDR3 protein. The sample records approximately 120,000 distinct CDR3 sequences, about 95% being singletons. The sample taken for sequencing was CD8+ T cells from PBMCs. The receptors come from a human donor with Susac syndrome.

The chain uses TRBV15 and TRBJ2-7, with 7 bases fitting TRBD1. Germline V gene lookup returns CDR1 LNHNV and CDR2 YYDKDF (reference sequence). There are 15 residues in the CDR3. V trimming: 3 bases; J trimming: 5 bases; junction bases outside the gene matches: 10. CDR3 in DNA: TGTGCCACCAGCAGTTGGACAGGCGCTATCCACGAGCAGTACTTC. Translated: CATSSWTGAIHEQYF.

This clonotype was seen only once. This chain connects TRBV11-2 to TRBJ2-1; TRBD2 agrees at 9 bases. The CDR3 length is 17 residues. The germline V gene has CDR1 SGHAT and CDR2 FQNNGV. After removal of 3 bases from V and 0 bases from J, the junction contained 6 bases not matched to a gene. The CDR3 DNA reads as TGTGCCAGCAGCTTTTGGACTAGCGACAGCTCCTACAATGAGCAGTTCTTC. Encoded protein: CASSFWTSDSSYNEQFF.

The chain carries TRBV4-2 and TRBJ2-1; 10 nucleotides match TRBD2. Germline V gene data show CDR1 as LGHNA and CDR2 as YNFKEQ. The CDR3 spans 15 residues. V trimming: 7 bases; J trimming: 3 bases; junction bases outside the gene matches: 6. This CDR3 reads CASTGLADRYNEQFF. The CDR3 DNA reads TGTGCCAGCACCGGACTAGCGGACCGCTACAATGAGCAGTTCTTC.

V usage is TRBV7-2 and J usage is TRBJ2-7; maybe TRBD2 (6 bases). Trimming left V 5 bases short and J 0 bases short, with 11 bases between. The CDR3 runs 14 residues. CDR1 SGHTA and CDR2 FQGNSA come from the germline V gene. The CDR3: CASSPPGLSYEQYF. As DNA, the CDR3 is TGTGCCAGCAGCCCCCCGGGACTCTCCTACGAGCAGTACTTC.

The V gene is TRBV4-3, the J gene TRBJ2-5; no definite D call. Trimming pared 1 base from V and 5 bases from J, leaving 14 bases between. This CDR3 comprises 15 residues. Germline assignment: CDR1 LGHNA and CDR2 YSLEER. The CDR3 region is CASSQGVGLVETQYF. In DNA form, the CDR3 reads TGCGCCAGCAGCCAAGGTGTAGGGCTGGTGGAGACCCAGTACTTC.

A few counts support this clonotype. V and J are TRBV29-1 and TRBJ1-2, with D uncertain. The CDR3 consists of 10 residues. The germline V and J ends were trimmed by 7 bases and 8 bases, with 11 bases remaining between them. CDR1 is SQVTM, CDR2 ANQGSEA, per germline. CDR3 nucleotide sequence: TGCAGCGACGATGAGGGAGGCTACACCTTC. Protein sequence: CSDDEGGYTF.

This clonotype was recorded a few times. The chain couples TRBV12-3 or TRBV12-4 to TRBJ2-1; weak D call: TRBD2 (5 bases). Trimming shortened V by 2 bases and J by 10 bases, and 6 bases separated the two germline ends. The CDR3 extends over 11 amino acids. Written as DNA, the CDR3 is TGTGCCAGCAGTTTAACGGGAGAGCAGTTCTTC. This translates into CASSLTGEQFF.

The rearrangement joins TRBV6-5 to TRBJ2-7, with D perhaps TRBD2 (6 bases). V lost 1 base, J lost 7 bases, and 14 bases lay in between. The CDR3 runs to 14 residues. The germline V gene has CDR1 MNHEY and CDR2 SVGAGI. CDR3 protein: CASSYLSGSSEQYF. CDR3 coding DNA: TGTGCCAGCAGTTACTTGTCCGGGAGTTCTGAGCAGTACTTC.

The V gene is TRBV20-1, the J gene TRBJ1-1; D may be TRBD1 (5 bases). Germline CDR1 DFQATT, CDR2 SNEGSKA (reference sequence). This CDR3 is 14 amino acids long. V gave up 0 bases and J gave up 3 bases, with 11 bases separating them. For the CDR3, the DNA is TGCAGTGCTAGAGAGGCAGGGAGAGACACTGAAGCTTTCTTT. Residues: CSAREAGRDTEAFF.

This clonotype was picked up one time. The chain recombines TRBV3-1 with TRBJ1-2, with D unclear. With 0 bases removed from V and 0 bases from J, the gap between germline ends came to 17 bases. Germline CDR1 and CDR2: LGHDT and YNNKEL (reference sequence). CDR3 length: 18 amino acids. In DNA, the CDR3 is TGTGCCAGCAGCCAAGATCTCACTGCCGAGAAACCTAACTATGGCTACACCTTC. It codes for CASSQDLTAEKPNYGYTF.

The chain couples TRBV9 to TRBJ2-1, with a possible D match to TRBD2 (5 bases). CDR1 and CDR2 from the germline V gene are SGDLS and YYNGEE. The CDR3 totals 18 residues. The V and J ends lost 1 base and 1 base respectively, with 18 bases between them. CDR3 sequence reads: CASSVHRTGYSSYNEQFF. The CDR3 nucleotides are TGTGCCAGCAGCGTACATAGGACGGGATACAGTTCCTACAATGAGCAGTTCTTC.

The J gene is TRBJ2-2, the V gene TRBV28, with a possible D match to TRBD2 (7 bases). V was cut by 3 bases and J by 5 bases, with 19 bases left in between. The V gene's germline CDR1 is MDHEN and CDR2 SYDVKM. This CDR3 contains 17 residues. CDR3 nucleotides: TGTGCCAGCAGTTTTTTCCCGGGGGGCGGTGAGACCGGGGAGCTGTTTTTT. This gives the protein CASSFFPGGGETGELFF.

J is TRBJ1-2 and V is TRBV28; the D is unclear. V was cut by 5 bases and J by 8 bases, with 18 bases left in between. The CDR3 covers 14 residues. Germline loops: CDR1 MDHEN, CDR2 SYDVKM. The CDR3 DNA is TGTGCCAGCAGTCCCGGTGGCTCCGTGGGGGGCTACACCTTC. It encodes CASSPGGSVGGYTF.

The CDR3 spells CASSFRGDNYGYTF. CDR3 coding DNA: TGTGCCAGCAGTTTTCGGGGGGACAACTATGGCTACACCTTC. This chain joins TRBV27 and TRBJ1-2; D is possibly TRBD1 (5 bases). Germline lookup yields CDR1 MNHEY and CDR2 SMNVEV (reference sequence). There are 14 residues in the CDR3. V was cut by 3 bases and J by 2 bases, with 10 bases left in between.

This chain joins TRBV29-1 and TRBJ1-1, with 8 bases that match TRBD1. The CDR3 is 18 residues long. With 4 bases clipped from V and 0 bases from J, the junction kept 16 bases outside the gene matches. The germline V gene encodes CDR1 SQVTM and CDR2 ANQGSEA. CDR3 residues: CSVGVLDRVLLMNTEAFF. The CDR3 nucleotides are TGCAGCGTTGGTGTACTGGACAGGGTACTACTAATGAACACTGAAGCTTTCTTT.

This clonotype was observed once. J is TRBJ2-1 and V is TRBV4-3; either TRBD1 or TRBD2 may supply D (7 bases each). Germline V gives CDR1 LGHNA, CDR2 YSLEER. The CDR3 length is 15 residues. V was shortened by 4 bases and J by 6 bases, with 16 bases between the two germline ends. For the CDR3, the DNA is TGCGCCAGCAGCCCAGGGGGGGAGGTAGGCAATGAGCAGTTCTTC. Translated, it gives CASSPGGEVGNEQFF.

The chain has TRBV4-1 and TRBJ2-3; possible D gene TRBD2, 6 bases. Per the germline V gene, CDR1 is MGHRA and CDR2 is YSYEKL. The ends were cut back, 0 bases at V and 4 bases at J, with 8 bases in the middle. The CDR3 runs to 14 residues. The CDR3 nucleotides are TGCGCCAGCAGCCAAGACTCGGGGGCAGATACGCAGTATTTT. As protein: CASSQDSGADTQYF.

The chain couples TRBV2 to TRBJ1-2; TRBD1 might be the D (5 bases). This CDR3 spans 13 amino acids. The ends were cut back, 1 base at V and 6 bases at J, with 9 bases in the middle. The germline V gene encodes CDR1 SNHLY and CDR2 FYNNEI. CDR3 sequence reads: CASSEDAGDGYTF. As DNA, the CDR3 is TGTGCCAGCAGTGAAGATGCGGGGGATGGCTACACCTTC.

J is TRBJ2-7 and V is TRBV12-3 or TRBV12-4; 7 bases line up with TRBD1. Trimming removed 6 bases from V and 3 bases from J; junction bases left unmatched: 5. The CDR3 runs 13 residues. CDR3 coding DNA: TGTGCCAGCAGCTACAGGGGTAACTACGAGCAGTACTTC. It is translated as CASSYRGNYEQYF.

This rearrangement joins TRBV6-5 to TRBJ2-5; no clear D. V was clipped by 11 bases and J by 5 bases, with 6 bases between them. CDR1 is MNHEY, CDR2 SVGAGI, per germline. CDR3 length: 9 residues. The CDR3 nucleotides read TGTGCCTTGGGGGAGACCCAGTACTTC. It codes for CALGETQYF.

This chain uses TRBV29-1 with TRBJ2-3; D is ambiguous. Trimming shortened V by 3 bases and J by 0 bases, and 13 bases separated the two germline ends. The CDR3 runs 15 residues. The germline gives CDR1 SQVTM, CDR2 ANQGSEA. DNA of the CDR3: TGCAGCGTTGAGGCGTCGGGCCCTAGCACAGATACGCAGTATTTT. It yields the protein CSVEASGPSTDTQYF.

The chain has TRBV5-6 and TRBJ2-2; D tentatively reads TRBD1 or TRBD2 (5 bases each). CDR1 SGHDT and CDR2 YYEEEE come from the germline V gene. CDR3 length equals 14 residues. Trimming shortened V by 2 bases and J by 7 bases, and 12 bases separated the two germline ends. This CDR3 is CASSFGTHSGELFF. For the CDR3, the DNA is TGTGCCAGCAGCTTCGGGACCCATAGCGGGGAGCTGTTTTTT.

This chain joins TRBV30 and TRBJ2-7; D could derive from TRBD1 or TRBD2 (6 bases each). CDR3 length: 14 amino acids. Germline V gives CDR1 GTSNPN, CDR2 SVGIG (reference sequence). V lost 3 bases, J lost 5 bases, and 17 bases lay in between. CDR3 amino acids: CAWSMLGGYDEQYF. CDR3 nucleotide sequence: TGTGCCTGGAGCATGTTGGGGGGCTACGACGAGCAGTACTTC. Full variable domain (rest looked up from reference TRBV30 and TRBJ2-7): SQTIHQWPATLVQPVGSPLSLECTVEGTSNPNLYWYRQAAGRGLQLLFYSVGIGQISSEVPQNLSASRPQDRQFILSSKKLLLSDSGFYLCAWSMLGGYDEQYFGPGTRLTVT.

The rearrangement uses TRBV12-3 or TRBV12-4 and TRBJ1-1; no definite D call. V lost 7 bases and J lost 0, with 9 bases in between. This CDR3 comprises 13 residues. CDR3 loop: CASTLTVNTEAFF. The CDR3 bases are TGTGCCAGCACCCTCACAGTGAACACTGAAGCTTTCTTT.

The chain has TRBV7-9 and TRBJ2-2; D ambiguous. This CDR3 region has 14 residues. Germline-derived CDR1 and CDR2 are SEHNR and FQNEAQ (reference sequence). V lost 1 base to trimming and J lost 6 bases, with 9 bases between them. The CDR3 region has the DNA TGTGCCAGCAGCTTAGGACGCGGCGCCGGGGAGCTGTTTTTT. It yields the protein CASSLGRGAGELFF.

This clonotype was observed a single time. This chain links TRBV12-3 or TRBV12-4 with TRBJ1-1; D call uncertain. This CDR3 is 17 amino acids long. The V end lost 1 base, the J end lost 1 base, and 16 bases lay between the germline ends. The DNA for the CDR3 is TGTGCCAGCAGTTTAGATGGCAGCAAGAGACCGAACACTGAAGCTTTCTTT. Protein: CASSLDGSKRPNTEAFF.

The chain couples TRBV4-1 to TRBJ2-3; D is unresolved. The CDR3 extends over 15 amino acids. Germline values: CDR1 MGHRA, CDR2 YSYEKL. V shed 8 bases and J shed 1 base, with 16 bases lying between them. The CDR3 nucleotides read TGCGCCAGCGGCCCAACGGATTATGGCACAGATACGCAGTATTTT. Its protein product is CASGPTDYGTDTQYF.